These T cell receptor beta chains were read from a single sample in a study of blood T cells in healthy people across ages. TCRdb redid the calling of the 5' RACE reads with MiXCR, one entry per CDR3 protein. The data hold around 650,000 distinct CDR3 sequences, with 35% to 50% observed a single time. Specimen: blood. The receptors here all came from a man at least 80 years old in good health. Both conserved end residues are part of each CDR3. A D gene is named only where the DNA matches it firmly. Part of the rows lack a size; the others show once, few, many or a class for expanded clones.

CDR3 DNA: TGCAGTGCTAGTCGGGACGGCCGTAATGAGCAGTTCTTC
CDR3 protein: CSASRDGRNEQFF
J gene: TRBJ2-1
V gene: TRBV20-1
clone size: NA
D gene: NA

CDR3 DNA: TGTGCCAGCAGCCAAGATCTGATTTTCGGGCCGGTGGACACTGAAGCTTTCTTT
CDR3 protein: CASSQDLIFGPVDTEAFF
J gene: TRBJ1-1
V gene: TRBV3-1
clone size: few
D gene: NA

CDR3 DNA: TGTGCCAGCAGCGCGGGACTAGCTGGGGAATCAGAGACCCAGTACTTC
CDR3 protein: CASSAGLAGESETQYF
J gene: TRBJ2-5
V gene: TRBV7-9
clone size: few
D gene: TRBD2

CDR3 DNA: TGTGCCAGCAGCTTGAGATTTGTAGCGGGCATAACAGATACGCAGTATTTT
CDR3 protein: CASSLRFVAGITDTQYF
J gene: TRBJ2-3
V gene: TRBV5-8
clone size: few
D gene: TRBD2

CDR3 DNA: TGCAGTGCCCGGGCCAACAGGGGCAGGGCCTACGAGCAGTACTTC
CDR3 protein: CSARANRGRAYEQYF
J gene: TRBJ2-7
V gene: TRBV20-1
clone size: NA
D gene: TRBD1

CDR3 DNA: TGCGCCAGCAGTCAAACGGGACAGGGGGCCCTCGGGTACTACAATGAGCAGTACTTC
CDR3 protein: CASSQTGQGALGYYNEQYF
J gene: TRBJ2-7
V gene: TRBV4-1
clone size: NA
D gene: TRBD1

CDR3 DNA: TGTGCCAGCAGCAAGCTGGAGGGCCGTCCGAACACTGAAGCTTTCTTT
CDR3 protein: CASSKLEGRPNTEAFF
J gene: TRBJ1-1
V gene: TRBV27
clone size: many
D gene: NA

CDR3 DNA: TGTGCCAGCAGCCCCGGGGACAGGCGAGAGACCCAGTACTTC
CDR3 protein: CASSPGDRRETQYF
J gene: TRBJ2-5
V gene: TRBV28
clone size: few
D gene: TRBD1

CDR3 DNA: TGCGCCAGCAGCTTGGAGGGGCTTGGGTCACCCCTCCACTTT
CDR3 protein: CASSLEGLGSPLHF
J gene: TRBJ1-6
V gene: TRBV5-1
clone size: NA
D gene: NA

CDR3 DNA: TGTGCCAGCAGCCAAGCGGTTCTTTCTAATGAGCAGTTCTTC
CDR3 protein: CASSQAVLSNEQFF
J gene: TRBJ2-1
V gene: TRBV14
clone size: few
D gene: NA

CDR3 DNA: TGTGCCAGCAGCCAACTTCCCTTTTCGGGAGGAACAGATACGCAGTATTTT
CDR3 protein: CASSQLPFSGGTDTQYF
J gene: TRBJ2-3
V gene: TRBV16
clone size: few
D gene: TRBD2

CDR3 DNA: TGTGCCAGCAGCGTCGGACCTATGAACGAGCAGTACTTC
CDR3 protein: CASSVGPMNEQYF
J gene: TRBJ2-7
V gene: TRBV11-2
clone size: few
D gene: NA

CDR3 DNA: TGTGCCAGCTCACCCCCGGGACAGGGTCGCGGCACAGATACGCAGTATTTT
CDR3 protein: CASSPPGQGRGTDTQYF
J gene: TRBJ2-3
V gene: TRBV18
clone size: NA
D gene: TRBD1

CDR3 DNA: TGCGCCAGCAGCCCCAACGCGGCTAGCGGGCGCACAGATACGCAGTATTTT
CDR3 protein: CASSPNAASGRTDTQYF
J gene: TRBJ2-3
V gene: TRBV4-3
clone size: few
D gene: TRBD2

CDR3 DNA: TGTGCCAGCAGCTTAGGATTACTAGCGGGGGGGCGAAGCATTCAGTACTTC
CDR3 protein: CASSLGLLAGGRSIQYF
J gene: TRBJ2-4
V gene: TRBV7-2
clone size: many
D gene: TRBD2

CDR3 DNA: TGCGCCAGCAGCCAAGATGGGGGGAATCAGCCCCAGCATTTT
CDR3 protein: CASSQDGGNQPQHF
J gene: TRBJ1-5
V gene: TRBV4-3
clone size: NA
D gene: NA

CDR3 DNA: TGTGCCAGCAGTTTAGCGCTAACCCGAAGGGCTGGGGAGACCCAGTACTTC
CDR3 protein: CASSLALTRRAGETQYF
J gene: TRBJ2-5
V gene: TRBV12-3/TRBV12-4
clone size: NA
D gene: NA

CDR3 DNA: TGTGCCAGCAGTAACCGACAGGGGAATCAGCCCCAGCATTTT
CDR3 protein: CASSNRQGNQPQHF
J gene: TRBJ1-5
V gene: TRBV28
clone size: NA
D gene: TRBD1

CDR3 DNA: TGCAGTGCTAGGATTGGGACAGGGGGCTACGAGCAGTACTTC
CDR3 protein: CSARIGTGGYEQYF
J gene: TRBJ2-7
V gene: TRBV20-1
clone size: few
D gene: TRBD1

CDR3 DNA: TGTGCCAGCAGCTTAGGATCGGGACAGGGGTCCAAAAACATTCAGTACTTC
CDR3 protein: CASSLGSGQGSKNIQYF
J gene: TRBJ2-4
V gene: TRBV11-2
clone size: few
D gene: TRBD1

CDR3 DNA: TGCAGTGCTAGAGGACTAGCGGGACTAAGGGGGACGCAGTATTTT
CDR3 protein: CSARGLAGLRGTQYF
J gene: TRBJ2-3
V gene: TRBV20-1
clone size: NA
D gene: TRBD2

CDR3 DNA: TGTGCCAGCAGCTTAAGCGGACAGCTGAACACTGAAGCTTTCTTT
CDR3 protein: CASSLSGQLNTEAFF
J gene: TRBJ1-1
V gene: TRBV7-3
clone size: many
D gene: NA

CDR3 DNA: TGCAGCGTTGTTGGGGTAGCGGGCAATGAGCAGTACTTC
CDR3 protein: CSVVGVAGNEQYF
J gene: TRBJ2-7
V gene: TRBV29-1
clone size: few
D gene: TRBD2

CDR3 DNA: TGTGCCAGTAGTATACGGTCTCCTTCCGGGGCCTACGAGCAGTACTTC
CDR3 protein: CASSIRSPSGAYEQYF
J gene: TRBJ2-7
V gene: TRBV19
clone size: NA
D gene: NA

CDR3 DNA: TGTGCCGGCTCCTCAGCGGGAGCGAGCAAAAACATTCAGTACTTC
CDR3 protein: CAGSSAGASKNIQYF
J gene: TRBJ2-4
V gene: TRBV28
clone size: few
D gene: TRBD2

CDR3 DNA: TGTGCCAGCAGCTTAGCGCGGGCGAGGGGAAGAAGGGCCAACGTCCTGACTTTC
CDR3 protein: CASSLARARGRRANVLTF
J gene: TRBJ2-6
V gene: TRBV7-2
clone size: few
D gene: NA

CDR3 DNA: TGTGCCAGCAGTTCCACCGAGAGAGTTAGCGGGAGCTCCTACGAGCAGTACTTC
CDR3 protein: CASSSTERVSGSSYEQYF
J gene: TRBJ2-7
V gene: TRBV27
clone size: NA
D gene: TRBD2

CDR3 DNA: TGCAGTGCCCGGGACGCAAATCAAGAGACCCAGTACTTC
CDR3 protein: CSARDANQETQYF
J gene: TRBJ2-5
V gene: TRBV20-1
clone size: NA
D gene: NA

CDR3 DNA: TGTGCCAGCAGCTTATCTAGCGGAGCCTACGAGCAGTACTTC
CDR3 protein: CASSLSSGAYEQYF
J gene: TRBJ2-7
V gene: TRBV7-2
clone size: few
D gene: TRBD2

CDR3 DNA: TGTGCCAGCAGTTTTGGACGCCGGGGCGGGGAGCTGTTTTTT
CDR3 protein: CASSFGRRGGELFF
J gene: TRBJ2-2
V gene: TRBV6-2/TRBV6-3
clone size: NA
D gene: NA

CDR3 DNA: TGTGCCAGCAGCCTGGGACAGGGGGCTGCCGGGGAGCTGTTTTTT
CDR3 protein: CASSLGQGAAGELFF
J gene: TRBJ2-2
V gene: TRBV5-6
clone size: few
D gene: TRBD1

CDR3 DNA: TGCAGTGCTAGCATCCTCGACAGGAGTCAGCCCCAGCATTTT
CDR3 protein: CSASILDRSQPQHF
J gene: TRBJ1-5
V gene: TRBV20-1
clone size: NA
D gene: NA

CDR3 DNA: TGTGCCAGCAGTTACGGACAGGGGGCGAGAAATGAGCAGTACTTC
CDR3 protein: CASSYGQGARNEQYF
J gene: TRBJ2-7
V gene: TRBV6-6
clone size: NA
D gene: TRBD1

CDR3 DNA: TGTGCCAGCAGCCAGGCAACCGGGACAGGGAATTCACCCCTCCACTTT
CDR3 protein: CASSQATGTGNSPLHF
J gene: TRBJ1-6
V gene: TRBV4-2
clone size: NA
D gene: TRBD1

CDR3 DNA: TGTGCCAGCAGCCCTCGGCCCCTTATGAGGGAGGGCCGGGCTGATCAGTTCTTC
CDR3 protein: CASSPRPLMREGRADQFF
J gene: TRBJ2-1
V gene: TRBV14
clone size: NA
D gene: TRBD2

CDR3 DNA: TGTGCCAGCAGCTCCGTCACAGATACGCAGTATTTT
CDR3 protein: CASSSVTDTQYF
J gene: TRBJ2-3
V gene: TRBV4-2
clone size: many
D gene: NA

CDR3 DNA: TGTGCCAGCAGCTCTAGACTAGCGGGGGGGCTAGATACGCAGTATTTT
CDR3 protein: CASSSRLAGGLDTQYF
J gene: TRBJ2-3
V gene: TRBV7-2
clone size: few
D gene: TRBD2

CDR3 DNA: TGTGCCACCAGTGATGGACAACCCGGGCAAGAGACCCAGTACTTC
CDR3 protein: CATSDGQPGQETQYF
J gene: TRBJ2-5
V gene: TRBV24-1
clone size: NA
D gene: NA

CDR3 DNA: TGTGCCAGCAGTTTAATTTCGGTCGCCAAAAACATTCAGTACTTC
CDR3 protein: CASSLISVAKNIQYF
J gene: TRBJ2-4
V gene: TRBV12-3/TRBV12-4
clone size: NA
D gene: NA

CDR3 DNA: TGCAGTGCTAGATATTTATTGGACAGCCTGAATCAGCCCCAGCATTTT
CDR3 protein: CSARYLLDSLNQPQHF
J gene: TRBJ1-5
V gene: TRBV20-1
clone size: NA
D gene: NA

CDR3 DNA: TGTGCCAGCAGCCCTCTCGAGGACAGGGGGCTTTACGAGCAGTACTTC
CDR3 protein: CASSPLEDRGLYEQYF
J gene: TRBJ2-7
V gene: TRBV14
clone size: once
D gene: TRBD1

CDR3 DNA: TGCGCCAGCAGCCAAGAAGGGAATACGCAGTATTTT
CDR3 protein: CASSQEGNTQYF
J gene: TRBJ2-3
V gene: TRBV4-3
clone size: many
D gene: NA

CDR3 DNA: TGTGCCAGCAGTTTAGGAGCGATCCAAGAGACCCAGTACTTC
CDR3 protein: CASSLGAIQETQYF
J gene: TRBJ2-5
V gene: TRBV12-3/TRBV12-4
clone size: NA
D gene: NA

CDR3 DNA: TGTGCCAGCAGACCCCGGACTAGTTCCTACGAGCAGTACTTC
CDR3 protein: CASRPRTSSYEQYF
J gene: TRBJ2-7
V gene: TRBV7-6
clone size: NA
D gene: TRBD2

CDR3 DNA: TGCGCCAGCAGCTGGTCTAGCGGGAGTATCTATGAGCAGTACTTC
CDR3 protein: CASSWSSGSIYEQYF
J gene: TRBJ2-7
V gene: TRBV5-1
clone size: NA
D gene: TRBD2

CDR3 DNA: TGTGCCAGTTCAACCACCAGGACCCGCGATCAGCCCCAGCATTTT
CDR3 protein: CASSTTRTRDQPQHF
J gene: TRBJ1-5
V gene: TRBV18
clone size: NA
D gene: NA

CDR3 DNA: TGCAGCGTTGAAACGGGGACTAGCCTCTACGAGCAGTACTTC
CDR3 protein: CSVETGTSLYEQYF
J gene: TRBJ2-7
V gene: TRBV29-1
clone size: many
D gene: TRBD2

CDR3 DNA: TGTGCCGGCAGTCCCCCGGACAGGGCTCCGGAGCAGCCCCAGCATTTT
CDR3 protein: CAGSPPDRAPEQPQHF
J gene: TRBJ1-5
V gene: TRBV28
clone size: NA
D gene: TRBD1